This paragraph covers one T cell receptor beta chain sequence. The clone's antigen remains unknown. No base quality values were provided; no much bigger clone lies one nucleotide off. Genomic DNA was extracted from sorted cells with the QIAGEN DNeasy Blood and Tissue Kit for TCRbeta CDR3 sequencing. Through immunoSEQ, high-throughput TCRbeta CDR3 sequencing was done commercially, including PCR amplification with internal controls and bias correction. The authors' analysis ran thus. Unique productive TCRbeta sequences were defined by CDR3 nucleotide sequence when primers matched and otherwise by CDR3 amino acid sequence together with Vbeta and Jbeta genes. To correct sorting error, sequences shared between sorted populations at a frequency ratio of 2:1 or less were removed; the rest were assigned to the higher population. A sequence counted as donor-reactive if, in CFSE-low cells, the sequence had a frequency of at least 0.01% and was expanded at least 5-fold compared with unstimulated cells. Repertoire divergence was quantified by Jensen-Shannon divergence using the top 100 TCRbeta sequences ranked by frequency. For samples with multiple sequencing runs, sorting error was corrected separately for each run before the runs were pooled. In TCRdb, the immuneACCESS table is reduced to in-frame sequences with V and J assigned. These tables do not hold every clone; where another copy was compared, an unresolved V gene accounts for under half, and the others remain unexplained. D and trimming come from the DNA, and the V and J calls and clone size come from that table. Here the sample has hundreds of thousands of clones; roughly 84% occur a single time. Jointly, the top ten make up roughly 0.67% of the sample.

This specimen belongs to a study of Tregs in tolerant kidney transplant recipients (dated by TCRdb to between 2018 and 2021). Background on the whole study: The study applied TCRbeta sequencing to find donor-specific regulatory T cells before combined kidney and bone marrow transplantation and then followed those same cells after transplant. Several methods of expanding Tregs specific for an allogeneic donor were compared by TCRbeta repertoire sequencing in a few healthy controls. General conclusions and limits of the study: Because the study included only a small number of patients, the results must be confirmed in larger populations and under other immunosuppression protocols. Expanding Tregs with activated donor B cells appeared to identify the most biologically relevant and donor-specific TCRbeta repertoire. Biological reproducibility was not directly addressed, though technical replication error appeared minimal.

Thawed PBMCs were FACS-sorted into unstimulated Tregs (CD4+CD25+CD127-), CD4+ non-Tregs (CD4+CD25-), CD4 cells and CD8 cells. Blood from healthy controls was obtained either as purchased buffy coats or from healthy volunteers. Healthy control blood was processed by Ficoll density gradient to PBMCs and cryopreserved; patient PBMCs were collected before and after transplant. Taken from the germline V gene, the CDR1 and CDR2 loops are SGDLS and YYNGEE. V is pruned by 4 bases and J by 2 bases, leaving 8 bases of the junction without a gene match. Taken from cysteine to phenylalanine, the CDR3 has 16 residues. CDR3 DNA is the only sequence kept; it has 48 bases, read in frame from the first base.

Sequenced input: CD4+ T cells from blood. This receptor chain uses TRBV9 and TRBJ2-1; 8 nucleotides in the junction match TRBD2. The sequence was obtained from a human donor in good health. The DNA sequence reads TGTGCCAGCAGCTCCTTAGCGGGGCAAACCTACAATGAGCAGTTCTTC. It translates to CASSSLAGQTYNEQFF.